What follows describes a single TCR beta chain. The data were obtained in a study of Ad26.COV2.S vaccination and SARS-CoV-2 variants. Germline CDR1 and CDR2: KGHSH and LQKENI. V dropped 0 bases and J dropped 4 bases, with 8 bases sitting between them. The CDR3 is 14 residues long. Assay used: immunoSEQ multiplex PCR; TCRdb lists only in-frame clones, some missing. The sample includes a few hundred thousand clones, around 87% of them seen just once. Treatment meaning: 15 to 20 received Ad26.COV2.S at low or high dose, single or two shots; 5 received placebo; per-sample allocation not given. Collection of the samples took place on day 63 after the first injection of vaccine or placebo.

Material: peripheral blood, obtained in a trial of Ad26.COV2.S vaccine versus placebo. This TCR came from a person between 18 and 65 years old who received the Ad26.COV2.S COVID-19 vaccine or a placebo. This chain joins TRBV18 and TRBJ2-3; D possibly corresponds to TRBD2 (5 bases). For the CDR3, the DNA is TGTGCCAGCTCACCACCGGCGGGCCCAGATACGCAGTATTTT. As protein: CASSPPAGPDTQYF.